The next 29 T cell receptor beta chains were all read from a single sample in a study of blood T cells in healthy people across ages. For the second PCR, which ran for about 7 to 11 cycles, a sample-barcoded 5' primer and a J-beta primer mix were used. Each CDR3 protein is one row after TCRdb ran MiXCR on the 5' RACE reads. The table includes hundreds of thousands of distinct CDR3 sequences, roughly three fifths detected once. Sequenced input: blood. The origin of the receptors is a man aged 55 to 70 in good health.

The chain links TRBV29-1 to TRBJ1-1, with D unresolved. The CDR3 extends over 12 amino acids. Germline V gene lookup returns CDR1 SQVTM and CDR2 ANQGSEA. The germline V and J ends were trimmed by 7 bases and 3 bases, with 12 bases remaining between them. CDR3 amino acids: CSGQEEYTEAFF. CDR3 nucleotides: TGCAGCGGGCAGGAGGAGTACACTGAAGCTTTCTTT. Drawing the rest from reference TRBV29-1 and TRBJ1-1, the complete variable domain is SAVISQKPSRDICQRGTSLTIQCQVDSQVTMMFWYRQQPGQSLTLIATANQGSEATYESGFVIDKFPISRPNLTFSTLTVSNMSPEDSSIYLCSGQEEYTEAFFGQGTRLTVV.

The rearrangement links TRBV3-1 to TRBJ2-7; 12 bases map to TRBD1. Germline V gene lookup returns CDR1 LGHDT and CDR2 YNNKEL (reference sequence). The V gene end was trimmed by 0 bases and the J gene end by 5 bases; junction bases not matched to a gene: 5. CDR3 length: 16 amino acids. This chain's CDR3 is CASSQDWGQGANEQYF. The CDR3 region has the DNA TGTGCCAGCAGCCAAGATTGGGGACAGGGGGCTAACGAGCAGTACTTC.

This chain connects TRBV7-9 to TRBJ2-3; 8 nucleotides line up with TRBD1. CDR1 SEHNR and CDR2 FQNEAQ come from the germline V gene (reference sequence). This CDR3 comprises 16 residues. V trimming: 4 bases; J trimming: 0 bases; junction bases outside the gene matches: 6. The CDR3 reads CASSSRRQGSTDTQYF. CDR3 DNA: TGTGCCAGCAGCTCTCGGAGACAGGGGAGCACAGATACGCAGTATTTT.

The chain combines TRBV12-3 or TRBV12-4 with TRBJ2-6; D uncertain. The V end lost 3 bases, the J end lost 2 bases, and 8 bases lay between the germline ends. This CDR3 spans 15 amino acids. CDR3 loop: CASSFLRTGANVLTF. Here the CDR3 DNA reads TGTGCCAGCAGTTTTCTAAGAACTGGGGCCAACGTCCTGACTTTC.

The rearrangement links TRBV29-1 to TRBJ2-5, with D uncertain. Trimming took off 6 bases at V and 6 bases at J, with 17 bases between the two ends. The CDR3 contains 13 residues. From germline, CDR1 is SQVTM and CDR2 ANQGSEA. The CDR3 region has the DNA TGCAGCGTGATAGGATGGGTAGAAAAGACCCAGTACTTC. This codes for CSVIGWVEKTQYF. The whole variable domain, filled in from reference TRBV29-1 and TRBJ2-5, reads SAVISQKPSRDICQRGTSLTIQCQVDSQVTMMFWYRQQPGQSLTLIATANQGSEATYESGFVIDKFPISRPNLTFSTLTVSNMSPEDSSIYLCSVIGWVEKTQYFGPGTRLLVL.

The J gene is TRBJ2-7, the V gene TRBV6-1; 7 bases are shared with TRBD1. With 5 bases clipped from V and 5 bases from J, the junction kept 21 bases outside the gene matches. From germline, CDR1 is MNHNS and CDR2 SASEGT. The CDR3 has 18 amino acids. CDR3 nucleotides: TGTGCCAGCAGTACCGCCCTTGGCGATCCGGGACAGCACAACGAGCAGTACTTC. Its translation is CASSTALGDPGQHNEQYF.

This clonotype turned up a few times. The V and J genes are TRBV10-1 and TRBJ2-7, with 10 bases aligning to TRBD1. Looked up from germline, CDR1 is WNHNN and CDR2 is SYGVQD (reference sequence). The V and J ends lost 8 bases and 0 bases, in that order; junction bases with no gene match: 4. The CDR3 is made up of 14 amino acids. DNA of the CDR3: TGCGCCAGCGGGGGACAGGGGTACTCCTACGAGCAGTACTTC. This sequence encodes CASGGQGYSYEQYF.

The rearrangement uses TRBV2 and TRBJ2-5; 7 bases are shared with TRBD2. Trimming took 1 base from V and 7 from J; bases not matched to a gene: 6. Germline V gene lookup returns CDR1 SNHLY and CDR2 FYNNEI. The CDR3 is 14 amino acids. CDR3: CASSEGLAAGTQYF. DNA for the CDR3: TGTGCCAGCAGTGAAGGCCTAGCGGCTGGGACCCAGTACTTC.

The V call is TRBV6-6, the J call TRBJ2-1; a weak D match, TRBD2 (7 bases). CDR1 and CDR2 (germline): MNHNY, SVGAGI (reference sequence). The CDR3 contains 12 residues. Trimming pared 4 bases from V and 10 bases from J, leaving 11 bases between. In DNA, the CDR3 is TGTGCCAGCAGTTTCGGGGGGCAGGAGCAGTTCTTC. As protein: CASSFGGQEQFF.

V usage is TRBV5-1 and J usage is TRBJ1-1; no reliable D call. Per germline, CDR1 SGHRS and CDR2 YFSETQ. V was shortened by 0 bases and J by 3 bases, with 18 bases between the two germline ends. The CDR3 has 17 amino acids. The CDR3 nucleotides read TGCGCCAGCAGCTTGGGAGGGCCTGAGGGATCGGACACTGAAGCTTTCTTT. This encodes CASSLGGPEGSDTEAFF.

The V call is TRBV9, the J call TRBJ2-5; no clear D gene. This CDR3 contains 12 residues. Germline V CDR1 and CDR2: SGDLS, YYNGEE. Trimming left V 3 bases short and J 5 bases short, with 8 bases between. CDR3 DNA: TGTGCCAGCAGCGGGTCATGGGAGACCCAGTACTTC. This encodes CASSGSWETQYF.

The rearrangement joins TRBV7-2 to TRBJ2-3, with TRBD2 matching 9 bases. J was trimmed by 5 bases and V by 5 bases; bases with no gene match: 11. CDR1 and CDR2 (germline): SGHTA, FQGNSA. The CDR3 extends over 16 amino acids. Written as DNA, the CDR3 is TGTGCCAGCAGCCCCTTCGGCGGGGGGGCGGGAGATACGCAGTATTTT. Its protein product is CASSPFGGGAGDTQYF.

On this clonotype itself: A much larger clone sits a single nucleotide away, making a read error possible. The chain uses TRBV14 and TRBJ2-5; no clear D gene. Germline loops: CDR1 SGHDN, CDR2 FVKESK. The CDR3 runs 15 residues. Trimming stripped 1 base from V and 1 base from J, with 10 bases between. The CDR3 is CASSQVDGFQETQYF. CDR3 nucleotides: TGTGCCAGCAGCCAAGTGGACGGATTCCAAGAGACCCAGTACTTC.

A word on this clonotype: A read error may be the cause here, since a much bigger clone is one base away. This rearrangement joins TRBV3-1 to TRBJ2-5; TRBD2 might be the D (6 bases). This CDR3 contains 13 residues. Trimming cost V 2 bases and J 12 bases, with 16 bases left between them. Germline-derived CDR1 and CDR2 are LGHDT and YNNKEL (reference sequence). The DNA for the CDR3 is TGTGCCAGCAGCCAAAGCTGGGACTGGGAAAAGTACTTC. Its protein is CASSQSWDWEKYF.

The CDR3 sequence: CASSVVVAGGRQFF. CDR3 DNA sequence: TGTGCCAGCAGCGTAGTAGTGGCGGGGGGACGGCAGTTCTTC. The chain is built from TRBV9 and TRBJ2-1, with 8 bases that match TRBD2. The CDR3 totals 14 residues. The trim removed 0 bases at V and 12 bases at J, leaving 8 bases unmatched. Per germline, CDR1 SGDLS and CDR2 YYNGEE.

This chain uses TRBV6-5 with TRBJ2-4; D uncertain. This CDR3 comprises 14 residues. Looked up from germline, CDR1 is MNHEY and CDR2 is SVGAGI. V lost 4 bases and J 1 base, leaving 8 bases between the germline ends. The CDR3 spells CASSSISAKNIQYF. DNA for the CDR3: TGTGCCAGCAGTTCAATAAGTGCCAAAAACATTCAGTACTTC.

This chain uses TRBV27 with TRBJ2-3; 9 bases line up with TRBD2. V lost 5 bases to trimming and J lost 5 bases; unmatched junction nucleotides: 8. Germline CDR1 is MNHEY and CDR2 is SMNVEV (reference sequence). The CDR3 totals 15 residues. The CDR3 reads CASSPGTSLGDTQYF. The CDR3 nucleotides are TGTGCCAGCAGTCCCGGGACTAGCCTAGGAGATACGCAGTATTTT.

The table lists this clonotype with a few counts. The genes are TRBV5-8 and TRBJ1-4, with 8 nucleotides matching TRBD1. V was clipped by 4 bases and J by 0 bases; unmatched bases: 5. The germline CDR1 and CDR2 sequences are SGHTS and YDEGEE. The CDR3 contains 16 residues. The CDR3 sequence is CASSLGQVATNEKLFF. The CDR3 DNA follows: TGTGCCAGCAGCCTGGGACAGGTTGCAACTAATGAAAAACTGTTTTTT.

This clonotype was detected only a few times. A much bigger clone sits one base away, suggesting this may be a read error. The V and J genes are TRBV4-2 and TRBJ2-4; D may be TRBD2 (7 bases). Germline V CDR1 and CDR2: LGHNA, YNFKEQ. The germline V and J ends were trimmed by 4 bases and 13 bases, with 23 bases remaining between them. The CDR3 covers 15 residues. The CDR3 coding sequence is TGTGCCAGCAGCCCGAGCACGGGGGGCAACAATGAGCAGTACTTC. As protein: CASSPSTGGNNEQYF.

This clonotype was recorded a few times. CDR3 sequence: CASSPRGQERFPGELFF. CDR3 nucleotides: TGCGCCAGCAGCCCCCGGGGGCAGGAGAGATTTCCCGGGGAGCTGTTTTTT. The chain employs TRBV4-1 and TRBJ2-2, with D possibly being TRBD1 or TRBD2 (6 bases each). The V end lost 4 bases, the J end lost 6 bases, and 21 bases lay between the germline ends. The CDR3 is 17 residues long. From germline, CDR1 is MGHRA and CDR2 YSYEKL.

CDR3 protein: CASSLAPSGQAVVYEQYF. DNA of the CDR3: TGCGCCAGCAGCTTGGCCCCCTCGGGTCAGGCGGTTGTCTACGAGCAGTACTTC. The chain joins TRBV5-1 to TRBJ2-5; the D is unclear. The better agreement between TRBJ2-7 and the DNA end casts doubt on the J call. CDR3 length equals 18 residues. Germline-derived CDR1 and CDR2 are SGHRS and YFSETQ.

A few counts support this clonotype. This sequence joins TRBV28 and TRBJ2-5; tentatively, D is TRBD1 (7 bases). The end of the DNA fits TRBJ2-7 better, so the J call may be wrong. The CDR3 sequence is 13 residues long. Germline CDR1 reads MDHEN; CDR2 reads SYDVKM. CDR3: CASSSGGGYEQYF. CDR3 DNA: TGTGCCAGCAGTTCAGGGGGAGGCTACGAGCAGTACTTC.

The chain recombines TRBV7-6 with TRBJ2-6; D is unclear. Germline assignment: CDR1 SGHVS and CDR2 FNYEAQ. The V end was cut by 5 bases, the J end by 1 base, with 21 bases between. This CDR3 spans 19 amino acids. In nucleotides, the CDR3 is TGTGCCAGCAGCCCGTCAGAAGGGTTATTATTTTCTGGGGCCAACGTCCTGACTTTC. This codes for CASSPSEGLLFSGANVLTF.

V usage is TRBV3-1 and J usage is TRBJ1-2; the D is unclear. CDR1 is LGHDT and CDR2 is YNNKEL in the germline V gene (reference sequence). This CDR3 contains 16 residues. The germline V and J ends were trimmed by 5 bases and 4 bases, with 20 bases remaining between them. CDR3 coding DNA: TGTGCCAGCAGCGAATCCCCCGCGATGGAGTTCTATGGCTACACCTTC. Protein sequence: CASSESPAMEFYGYTF.

This chain uses TRBV6-6 with TRBJ1-5; 9 bases map to TRBD1. V trimming: 2 bases; J trimming: 6 bases; junction bases outside the gene matches: 5. Looked up from germline, CDR1 is MNHNY and CDR2 is SVGAGI (reference sequence). This CDR3 has 15 amino acids. The CDR3 protein is CASSYGGTGLQPQHF. DNA of the CDR3: TGTGCCAGCAGTTACGGTGGGACAGGGCTTCAGCCCCAGCATTTT.

This clonotype came up many times. This sequence joins TRBV3-1 and TRBJ2-5; a possible D gene is TRBD1 (5 bases). Germline CDR1 is LGHDT and CDR2 is YNNKEL (reference sequence). The V end lost 6 bases, the J end lost 2 bases, and 16 bases lay between the germline ends. The CDR3 contains 15 residues. In DNA form, the CDR3 reads TGTGCCAGCAGGCACCTGGACAATACTCAAGAGACCCAGTACTTC. Its translation: CASRHLDNTQETQYF.

The J gene is TRBJ1-4, the V gene TRBV3-1; 7 positions agree with TRBD1. Unmatched junction bases numbered 5, after V lost 0 bases and J lost 7 bases. The CDR3 loop spans 15 amino acids. The germline V gene has CDR1 LGHDT and CDR2 YNNKEL (reference sequence). Here the CDR3 DNA reads TGTGCCAGCAGCCAAGAGAGCCGGGACAGTGAAAAACTGTTTTTT. It codes for CASSQESRDSEKLFF.

As concerns this clonotype: A junction boundary mismatches the germline segment, possibly from a read error. V gene TRBV20-1 combines with J gene TRBJ2-7; D may correspond to TRBD1 or TRBD2 (5 bases each). Germline CDR1 and CDR2: DFQATT and SNEGSKA (reference sequence). CDR3 size: 15 residues. CDR3 residues: CSARDSGTVNYGQYF. The CDR3 nucleotides read TGCAGTGCTAGAGATTCCGGGACGGTGAACTACGGGCAGTACTTC.

The genes are TRBV2 and TRBJ1-6; TRBD1 is a possible D gene (5 bases). Germline V gene data show CDR1 as SNHLY and CDR2 as FYNNEI. Trimming took 0 bases from V and 4 from J, leaving 13 bases between them. The CDR3 has 17 amino acids. This chain's CDR3 is CASSEAAGQIYNSPLHF. CDR3 DNA: TGTGCCAGCAGTGAAGCCGCGGGGCAGATTTATAATTCACCCCTCCACTTT. Looking up the rest from reference TRBV2 and TRBJ1-6 gives the full variable domain: EPEVTQTPSHQVTQMGQEVILRCVPISNHLYFYWYRQILGQKVEFLVSFYNNEISEKSEIFDDQFSVERPDGSNFTLKIRSTKLEDSAMYFCASSEAAGQIYNSPLHFGNGTRLTVT.